This record covers a single TCR beta chain. Its antigen is currently unknown. This sample is drawn from a study of T-cell reconstitution after alpha-beta-depleted transplantation in children. Overall study findings and caveats: Alpha-beta T cells about two months after transplant reportedly derived from several hundred expanded graft clones. Some patients' high day-60 TCRbeta diversity was traced to surviving recipient T cells and thymic progenitors. One year post-transplant, T-cell counts and diversity were largely derived from T cells produced anew.

Library preparation (for TCRbeta) was performed with unique molecular identifiers. TCRdb used MiXCR to reprocess the PCR reads, holding one entry per CDR3 protein. The profile covers approximately 1,000,000 distinct CDR3 sequences, with roughly 29% appearing a single time and around 30% taken by the ten largest. The TCR was taken from a boy under two years old who had a stem cell transplant for SCID, so the T cells may come from the graft donor. This material consisted of PBMCs, mostly from graft donor cells, taken 360 days after TCRalphabeta/CD19-depleted stem cell transplant.

CDR3 DNA sequence: TGTGCCAGCAGCGTAGTGAGGGGTCGCACAGATACGCAGTATTTT. It is translated as CASSVVRGRTDTQYF. V and J are TRBV9 and TRBJ2-3; possibly TRBD1 or TRBD2 for D (5 bases each). V lost 0 bases, J lost 1 base, and 9 bases lay in between. The CDR3 length is 15 residues. Germline V gives CDR1 SGDLS, CDR2 YYNGEE.